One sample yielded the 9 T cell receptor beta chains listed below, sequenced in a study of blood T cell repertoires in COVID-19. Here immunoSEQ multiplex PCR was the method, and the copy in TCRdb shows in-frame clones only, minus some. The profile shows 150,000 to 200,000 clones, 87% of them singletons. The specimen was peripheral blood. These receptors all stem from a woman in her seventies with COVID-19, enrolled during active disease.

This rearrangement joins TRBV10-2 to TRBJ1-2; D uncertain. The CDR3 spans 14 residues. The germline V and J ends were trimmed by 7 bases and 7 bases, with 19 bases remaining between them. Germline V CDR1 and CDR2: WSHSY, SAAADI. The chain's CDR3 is CASNDGLLLSGYTF. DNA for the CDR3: TGCGCCAGCAATGACGGACTTTTGTTGTCTGGCTACACCTTC.

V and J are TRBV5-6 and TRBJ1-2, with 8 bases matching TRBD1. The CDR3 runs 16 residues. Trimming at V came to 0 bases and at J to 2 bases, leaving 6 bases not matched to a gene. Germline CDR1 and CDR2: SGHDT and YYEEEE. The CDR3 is CASSLGRQGTNYGYTF. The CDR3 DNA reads TGTGCCAGCAGCTTGGGGCGACAGGGGACGAACTATGGCTACACCTTC.

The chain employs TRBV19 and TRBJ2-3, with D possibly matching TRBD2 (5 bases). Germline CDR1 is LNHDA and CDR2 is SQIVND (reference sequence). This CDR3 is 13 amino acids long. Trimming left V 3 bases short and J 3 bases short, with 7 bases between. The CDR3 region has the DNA TGTGCCAGTAGTATCCGGACTACAGATACGCAGTATTTT. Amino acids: CASSIRTTDTQYF.

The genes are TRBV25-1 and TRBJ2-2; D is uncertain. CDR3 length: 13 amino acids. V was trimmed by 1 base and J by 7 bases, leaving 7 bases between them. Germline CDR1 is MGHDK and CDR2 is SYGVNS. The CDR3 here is CASSELSGGELFF. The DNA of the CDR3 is TGTGCCAGCAGTGAATTGTCCGGCGGGGAGCTGTTTTTT.

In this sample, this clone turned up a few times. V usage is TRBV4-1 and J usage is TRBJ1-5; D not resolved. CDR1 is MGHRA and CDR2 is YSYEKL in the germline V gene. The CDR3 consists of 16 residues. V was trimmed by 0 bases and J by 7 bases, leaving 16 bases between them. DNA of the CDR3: TGCGCCAGCAGCCAAGACCCGGGGAGGGAAAACCAGCCCCAGCATTTT. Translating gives CASSQDPGRENQPQHF.

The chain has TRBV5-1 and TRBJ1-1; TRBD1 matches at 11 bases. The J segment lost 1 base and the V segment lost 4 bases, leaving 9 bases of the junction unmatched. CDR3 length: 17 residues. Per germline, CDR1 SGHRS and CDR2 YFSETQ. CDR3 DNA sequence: TGCGCCAGCAGCCAAGGACAGGGGGCGGGATCGAACACTGAAGCTTTCTTT. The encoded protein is CASSQGQGAGSNTEAFF.

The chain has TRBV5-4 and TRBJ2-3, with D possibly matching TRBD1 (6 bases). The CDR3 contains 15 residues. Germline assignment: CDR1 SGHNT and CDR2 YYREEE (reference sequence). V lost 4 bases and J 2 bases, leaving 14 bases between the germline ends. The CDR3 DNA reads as TGTGCCAGCAGCCCTTCCCTGGGGGCCACAGATACGCAGTATTTT. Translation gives CASSPSLGATDTQYF.

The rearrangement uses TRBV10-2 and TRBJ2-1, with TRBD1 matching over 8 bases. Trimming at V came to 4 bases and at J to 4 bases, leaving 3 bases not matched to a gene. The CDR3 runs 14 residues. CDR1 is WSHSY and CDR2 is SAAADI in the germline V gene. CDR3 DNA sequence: TGCGCCAGCAGTGTAACAGGGGGGTACAATGAGCAGTTCTTC. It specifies CASSVTGGYNEQFF.

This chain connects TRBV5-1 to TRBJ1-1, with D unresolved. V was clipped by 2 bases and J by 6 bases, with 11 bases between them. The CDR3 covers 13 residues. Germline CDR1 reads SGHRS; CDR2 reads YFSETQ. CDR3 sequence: CASSLSIQSEAFF. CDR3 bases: TGCGCCAGCAGCTTAAGTATACAGTCTGAAGCTTTCTTT.